The present entry profiles one T cell receptor beta chain with its context. Its antigen is still unknown. The data belong to a study of T cell responses to AZD1222 COVID-19 vaccine. TCRdb's copy holds only in-frame clones and misses some; the assay was immunoSEQ multiplex PCR. The sample lists tens of thousands of clones; 87% were seen once. Study outcomes and limitations: It was only after the peak T cell response that any repertoires were sampled. As reported, nearly half of all spike-specific TCRs target variant regions that are unmutated. Spike-spanning, vaccine-associated CD4 TCRs were dominant at 160-218 and 743-854. Clonal diversity was possibly underestimated; the donors were predominantly white British and more often female.

CDR1 and CDR2 from the germline V gene are MNHEY and SVGEGT. Trimming pared 2 bases from V and 1 base from J, leaving 5 bases between. This CDR3 has 13 amino acids. The J gene is TRBJ1-1, the V gene TRBV6-2 or TRBV6-3; no firm D call. This clonotype was sampled from an adult in good health. The sequences come from peripheral blood, collected on day 0 of AZD1222 vaccination. CDR3 nucleotide sequence: TGTGCCAGCAGTTACCCCGGGAACACTGAAGCTTTCTTT. It specifies CASSYPGNTEAFF.